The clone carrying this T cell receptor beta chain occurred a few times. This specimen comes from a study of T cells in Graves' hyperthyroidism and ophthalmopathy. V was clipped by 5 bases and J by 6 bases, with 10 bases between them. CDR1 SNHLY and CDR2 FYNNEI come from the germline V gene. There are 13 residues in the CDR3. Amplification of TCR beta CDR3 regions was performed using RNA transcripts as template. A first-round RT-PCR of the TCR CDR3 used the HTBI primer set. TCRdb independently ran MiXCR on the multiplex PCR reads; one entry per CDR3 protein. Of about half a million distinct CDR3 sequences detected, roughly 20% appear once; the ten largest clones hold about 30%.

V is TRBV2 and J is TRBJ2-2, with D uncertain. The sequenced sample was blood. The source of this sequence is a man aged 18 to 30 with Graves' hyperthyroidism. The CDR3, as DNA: TGTGCCAGCAGTAAAGATAGCCCCGGGGAGCTGTTTTTT. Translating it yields CASSKDSPGELFF. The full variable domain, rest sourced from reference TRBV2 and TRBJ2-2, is EPEVTQTPSHQVTQMGQEVILRCVPISNHLYFYWYRQILGQKVEFLVSFYNNEISEKSEIFDDQFSVERPDGSNFTLKIRSTKLEDSAMYFCASSKDSPGELFFGEGSRLTVL.